Here is one T cell receptor beta chain with its context. This sample is part of a study of patients and donors after allogeneic stem cell transplantation. TCRdb passed the RT-PCR reads through MiXCR, listing each CDR3 protein once. Of about 150,000 distinct CDR3 sequences detected, approximately 37% appear once; the ten largest clones hold about 50%. CDR3 length: 16 amino acids. The V and J ends lost 8 bases and 0 bases respectively, with 14 bases between them. Sequences were obtained from blood, either unsorted or a sorted T cell fraction (not recorded which). This sequence was found in a human donor who was either an allogeneic HSCT recipient or a stem cell or donor lymphocyte infusion donor (not recorded which). It is not recorded whose cells these are; they may come from a transplant donor. The chain employs TRBV12-3 or TRBV12-4 and TRBJ2-6; a possible D gene is TRBD1 (6 bases). The CDR3, as DNA: TGTGCCAGCCACCGCAGGGGCCTCTCTGGGGCCAACGTCCTGACTTTC. It is translated as CASHRRGLSGANVLTF.